This entry is about one T cell receptor beta chain. This entry comes from a study of blood T cell repertoires in COVID-19. Study information: The United States, Italy and Spain supplied acute and convalescent COVID-19 samples. T cells, B-cell-depleted T cells, or PBMCs provided the cDNA or gDNA that served as material.

In the original processing: Reference gene primer amplification gave nucleated cell count estimates. Clones were read by immunoSEQ multiplex PCR, and TCRdb kept only the in-frame ones, dropping some. The V and J calls and clone size were taken over from that table, and D and trimming were inferred from the DNA. The sample records around 100,000 clones, about 80% being singletons. The germline gives CDR1 SGHAT, CDR2 FQNNGV. The CDR3 extends over 11 amino acids. Trimming stripped 5 bases from V and 3 bases from J, with 5 bases between. Sequences were obtained from peripheral blood. The source of this sequence is a man aged 60 to 75 with acute or convalescent COVID-19. This chain connects TRBV11-2 to TRBJ2-7; D not certain. This chain's CDR3 is CASSTFYEQYF. The CDR3, as DNA: TGTGCCAGCAGCACATTCTACGAGCAGTACTTC.